One and the same sample provided the 5 T cell receptor beta chains below, sequenced in a study of blood T cell repertoires in COVID-19. Using immunoSEQ multiplex PCR, the repertoire was profiled, and TCRdb retains in-frame clones only, with some absent. The data hold about 220,000 clones, with 82% observed a single time. Input material: PBMCs or T cells enriched from blood (not recorded which). These receptors came from a woman in her fifties or sixties who had recovered from COVID-19.

The gene calls are TRBV6-5 and TRBJ1-2; D gene uncertain. This CDR3 has 14 residues. The germline V gene encodes CDR1 MNHEY and CDR2 SVGAGI. The ends were cut back, 2 bases at V and 0 bases at J, with 7 bases in the middle. CDR3 residues: CASSYSGTNYGYTF. The CDR3 nucleotides read TGTGCCAGCAGTTACAGCGGTACTAACTATGGCTACACCTTC.

This chain joins TRBV7-9 and TRBJ2-3, with 7 bases lining up with TRBD2. CDR3 size: 14 residues. Germline V gives CDR1 SEHNR, CDR2 FQNEAQ (reference sequence). With 4 bases clipped from V and 6 bases from J, the junction kept 7 bases outside the gene matches. CDR3 nucleotides: TGTGCCAGCAGCTCACTCGGGGGAGGGGATACGCAGTATTTT. Amino acid sequence: CASSSLGGGDTQYF.

V is TRBV21-1 and J is TRBJ1-2; the D call of TRBD1 is as the table states it, not checked on the DNA. TRBV21-1 is noted as a pseudogene. The CDR3 has 13 amino acids. The CDR3 DNA reads TGTGCCAGCAGCGAGGGACAGGGAGATGGCTACACCTTC. Translating it yields CASSEGQGDGYTF.

The chain couples TRBV7-9 to TRBJ1-2; D unresolved. This CDR3 is 11 amino acids long. Germline V lookup: CDR1 SEHNR, CDR2 FQNEAQ (reference sequence). V was trimmed by 5 bases and J by 5 bases, leaving 6 bases between them. The CDR3 loop reads CASSPSYGYTF. The CDR3 bases are TGTGCCAGCAGCCCCAGTTATGGCTACACCTTC. Drawing the rest from reference TRBV7-9 and TRBJ1-2, the complete variable domain is DTGVSQNPRHKITKRGQNVTFRCDPISEHNRLYWYRQTLGQGPEFLTYFQNEAQLEKSRLLSDRFSAERPKGSFSTLEIQRTEQGDSAMYLCASSPSYGYTFGSGTRLTVV.

The CDR3 DNA reads as TGTGCCAGCAGCTTGGCGGTGGATTCACCCCTCCACTTT. As protein: CASSLAVDSPLHF. The chain links TRBV7-6 to TRBJ1-6; unclear D gene. Trimming took off 3 bases at V and 8 bases at J, with 8 bases between the two ends. This CDR3 comprises 13 residues. The germline V gene encodes CDR1 SGHVS and CDR2 FNYEAQ.